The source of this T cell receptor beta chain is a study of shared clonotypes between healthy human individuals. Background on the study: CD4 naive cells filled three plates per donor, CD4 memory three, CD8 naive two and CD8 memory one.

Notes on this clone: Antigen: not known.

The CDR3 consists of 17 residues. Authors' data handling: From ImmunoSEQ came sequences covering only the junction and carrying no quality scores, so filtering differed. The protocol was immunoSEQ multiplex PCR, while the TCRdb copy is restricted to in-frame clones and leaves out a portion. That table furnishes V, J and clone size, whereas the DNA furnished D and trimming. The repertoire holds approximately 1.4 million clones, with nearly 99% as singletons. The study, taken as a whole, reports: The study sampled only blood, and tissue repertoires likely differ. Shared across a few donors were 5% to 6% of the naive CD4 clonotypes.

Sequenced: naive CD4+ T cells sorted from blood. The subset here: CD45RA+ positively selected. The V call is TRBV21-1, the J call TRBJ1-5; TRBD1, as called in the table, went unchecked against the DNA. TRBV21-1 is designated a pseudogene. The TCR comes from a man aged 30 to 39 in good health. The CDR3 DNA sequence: TGTGCCAGCAGCAAAGCGCGGACAGGGGCGAGCAATCAGCCCCAGCATTTT. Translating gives CASSKARTGASNQPQHF.